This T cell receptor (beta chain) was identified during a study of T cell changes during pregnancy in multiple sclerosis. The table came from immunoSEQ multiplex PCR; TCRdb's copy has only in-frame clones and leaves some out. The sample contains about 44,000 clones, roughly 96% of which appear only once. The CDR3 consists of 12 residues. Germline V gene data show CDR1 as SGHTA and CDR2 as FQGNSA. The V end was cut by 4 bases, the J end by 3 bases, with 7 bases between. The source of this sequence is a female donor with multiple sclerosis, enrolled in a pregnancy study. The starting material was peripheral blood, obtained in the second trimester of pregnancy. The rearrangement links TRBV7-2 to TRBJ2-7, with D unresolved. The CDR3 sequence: CASSSTYYEQYF. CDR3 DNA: TGTGCCAGCAGCTCAACCTACTACGAGCAGTACTTC. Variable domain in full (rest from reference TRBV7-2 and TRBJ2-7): GAGVSQSPSNKVTEKGKDVELRCDPISGHTALYWYRQSLGQGLEFLIYFQGNSAPDKSGLPSDRFSAERTGGSVSTLTIQRTQQEDSAVYLCASSSTYYEQYFGPGTRLTVT.